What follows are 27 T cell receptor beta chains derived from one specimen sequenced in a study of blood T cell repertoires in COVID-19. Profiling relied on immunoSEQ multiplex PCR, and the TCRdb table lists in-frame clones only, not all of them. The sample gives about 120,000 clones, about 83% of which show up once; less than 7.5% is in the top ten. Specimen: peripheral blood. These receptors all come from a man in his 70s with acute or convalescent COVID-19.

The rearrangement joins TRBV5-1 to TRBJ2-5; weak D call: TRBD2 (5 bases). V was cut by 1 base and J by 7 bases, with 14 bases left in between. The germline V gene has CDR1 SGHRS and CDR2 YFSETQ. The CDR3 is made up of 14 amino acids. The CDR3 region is CASSLTASEGTQYF. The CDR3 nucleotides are TGCGCCAGCAGCTTGACGGCCTCAGAGGGGACCCAGTACTTC.

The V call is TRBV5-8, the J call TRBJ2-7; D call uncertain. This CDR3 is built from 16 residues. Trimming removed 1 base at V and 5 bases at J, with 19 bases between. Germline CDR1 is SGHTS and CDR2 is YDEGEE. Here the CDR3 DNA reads TGTGCCAGCAGCTTGTATGGGTTCTGGGCGCCTGACGAGCAGTACTTC. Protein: CASSLYGFWAPDEQYF.

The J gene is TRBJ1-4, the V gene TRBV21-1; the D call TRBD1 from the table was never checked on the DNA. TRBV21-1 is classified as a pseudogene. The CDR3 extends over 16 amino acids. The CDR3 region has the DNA TGTGCCAGCAGCCAGAATACCGACAGGGTCCTTGAAAAACTGTTTTTT. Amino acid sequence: CASSQNTDRVLEKLFF.

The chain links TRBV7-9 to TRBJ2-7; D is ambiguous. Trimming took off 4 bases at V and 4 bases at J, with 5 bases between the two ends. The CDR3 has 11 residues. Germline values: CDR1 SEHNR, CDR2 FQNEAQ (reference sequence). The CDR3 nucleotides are TGTGCCAGCAGCTGGCAGTACGAGCAGTACTTC. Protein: CASSWQYEQYF.

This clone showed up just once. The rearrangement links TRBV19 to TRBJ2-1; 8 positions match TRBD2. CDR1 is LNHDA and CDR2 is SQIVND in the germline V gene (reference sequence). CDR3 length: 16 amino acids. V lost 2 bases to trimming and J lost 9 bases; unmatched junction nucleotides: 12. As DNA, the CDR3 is TGTGCCAGTAGTATAAAAACAAGCGGGAGAGGCGGTGAGCAGTTCTTC. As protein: CASSIKTSGRGGEQFF.

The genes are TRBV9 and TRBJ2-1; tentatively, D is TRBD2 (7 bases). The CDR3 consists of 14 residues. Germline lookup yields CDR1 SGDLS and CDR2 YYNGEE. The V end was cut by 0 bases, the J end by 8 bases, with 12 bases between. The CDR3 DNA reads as TGTGCCAGCAGCGTAGCCCCGGGGGGCGATGAGCAGTTCTTC. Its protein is CASSVAPGGDEQFF.

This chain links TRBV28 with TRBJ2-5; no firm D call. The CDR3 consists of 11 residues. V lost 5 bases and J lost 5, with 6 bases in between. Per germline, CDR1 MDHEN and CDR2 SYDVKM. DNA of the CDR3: TGTGCCAGCAGTCTCCGGGAGACCCAGTACTTC. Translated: CASSLRETQYF.

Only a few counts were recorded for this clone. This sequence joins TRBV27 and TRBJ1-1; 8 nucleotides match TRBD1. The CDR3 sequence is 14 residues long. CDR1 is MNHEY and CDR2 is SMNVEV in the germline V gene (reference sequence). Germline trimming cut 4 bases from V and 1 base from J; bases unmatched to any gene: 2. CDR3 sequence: CASSSQGANTEAFF. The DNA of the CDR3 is TGTGCCAGCAGTTCTCAGGGGGCGAACACTGAAGCTTTCTTT.

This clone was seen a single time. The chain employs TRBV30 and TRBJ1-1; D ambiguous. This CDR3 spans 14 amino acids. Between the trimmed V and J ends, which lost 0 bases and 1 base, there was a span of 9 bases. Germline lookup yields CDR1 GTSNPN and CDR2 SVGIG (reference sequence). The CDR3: CAWSVSYGNTEAFF. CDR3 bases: TGTGCCTGGAGTGTGAGCTATGGGAACACTGAAGCTTTCTTT.

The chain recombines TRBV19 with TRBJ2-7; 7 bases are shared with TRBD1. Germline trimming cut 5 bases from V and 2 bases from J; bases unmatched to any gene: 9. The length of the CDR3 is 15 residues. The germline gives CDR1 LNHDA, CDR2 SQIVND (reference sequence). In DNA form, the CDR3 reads TGTGCCAGTAGTTCCGGACAGGCGCTCCCCTACGAGCAGTACTTC. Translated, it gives CASSSGQALPYEQYF. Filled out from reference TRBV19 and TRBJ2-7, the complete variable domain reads DGGITQSPKYLFRKEGQNVTLSCEQNLNHDAMYWYRQDPGQGLRLIYYSQIVNDFQKGDIAEGYSVSREKKESFPLTVTSAQKNPTAFYLCASSSGQALPYEQYFGPGTRLTVT.

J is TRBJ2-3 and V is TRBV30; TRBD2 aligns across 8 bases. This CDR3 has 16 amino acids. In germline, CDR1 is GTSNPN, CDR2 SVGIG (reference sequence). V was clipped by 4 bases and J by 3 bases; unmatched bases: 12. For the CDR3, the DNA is TGTGCCTGGATCTGGGGAGCGGGAGTGGGGACAGATACGCAGTATTTT. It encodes CAWIWGAGVGTDTQYF.

CDR3 sequence (DNA): TGTGCCAGCAGTTTTATTCAGGGTGGTGAGCAGTACTTC. As protein: CASSFIQGGEQYF. The chain recombines TRBV28 with TRBJ2-7; a possible D gene is TRBD1 (5 bases). The CDR3 has 13 amino acids. Germline lookup yields CDR1 MDHEN and CDR2 SYDVKM. The germline V and J ends were trimmed by 3 bases and 7 bases, with 13 bases remaining between them.

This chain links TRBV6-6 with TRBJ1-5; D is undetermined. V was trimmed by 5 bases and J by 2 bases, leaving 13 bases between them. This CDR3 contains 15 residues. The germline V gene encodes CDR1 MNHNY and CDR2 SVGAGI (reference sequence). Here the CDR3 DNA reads TGTGCCAGCAGTATCCTCGGAGAGGGCAATCAGCCCCAGCATTTT. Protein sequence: CASSILGEGNQPQHF.

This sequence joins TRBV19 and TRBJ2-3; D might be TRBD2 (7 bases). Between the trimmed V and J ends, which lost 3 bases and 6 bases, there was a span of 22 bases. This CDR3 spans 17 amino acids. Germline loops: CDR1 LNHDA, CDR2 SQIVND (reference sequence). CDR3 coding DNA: TGTGCCAGTAGTATTAGGGGGGGGGCGCTAGGTGGCGATACGCAGTATTTT. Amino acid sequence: CASSIRGGALGGDTQYF.

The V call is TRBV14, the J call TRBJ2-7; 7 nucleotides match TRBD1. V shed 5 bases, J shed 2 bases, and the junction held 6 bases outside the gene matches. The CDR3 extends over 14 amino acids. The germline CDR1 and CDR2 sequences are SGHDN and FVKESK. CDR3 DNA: TGTGCCAGCAGCACCCGGGACAGAGCCTACGAGCAGTACTTC. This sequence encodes CASSTRDRAYEQYF.

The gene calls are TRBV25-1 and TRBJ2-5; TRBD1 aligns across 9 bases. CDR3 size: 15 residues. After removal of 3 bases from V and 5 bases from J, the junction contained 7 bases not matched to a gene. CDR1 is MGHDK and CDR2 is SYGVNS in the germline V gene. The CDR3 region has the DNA TGTGCCAGCAGTGATTGGGACAGGGCCACGGAGACCCAGTACTTC. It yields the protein CASSDWDRATETQYF.

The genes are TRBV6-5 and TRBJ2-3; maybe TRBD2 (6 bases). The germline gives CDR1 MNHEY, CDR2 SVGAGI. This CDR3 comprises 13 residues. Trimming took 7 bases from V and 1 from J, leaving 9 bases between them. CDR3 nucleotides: TGTGCCAGCAAATTAGCGGGCACAGATACGCAGTATTTT. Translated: CASKLAGTDTQYF.

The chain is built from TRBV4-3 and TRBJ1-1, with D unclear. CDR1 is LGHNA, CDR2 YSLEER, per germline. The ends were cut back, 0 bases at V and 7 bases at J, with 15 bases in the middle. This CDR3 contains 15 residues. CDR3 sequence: CASSQETAWEGEAFF. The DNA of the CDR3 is TGCGCCAGCAGCCAAGAAACAGCCTGGGAGGGTGAAGCTTTCTTT.

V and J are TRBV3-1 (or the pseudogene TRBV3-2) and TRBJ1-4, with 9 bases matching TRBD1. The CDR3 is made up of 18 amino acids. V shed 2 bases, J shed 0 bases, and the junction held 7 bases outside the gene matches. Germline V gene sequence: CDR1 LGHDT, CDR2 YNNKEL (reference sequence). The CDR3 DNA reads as TGTGCCAGCAGCCAAACCCTCCGACAGGGGGCAACTAATGAAAAACTGTTTTTT. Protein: CASSQTLRQGATNEKLFF.

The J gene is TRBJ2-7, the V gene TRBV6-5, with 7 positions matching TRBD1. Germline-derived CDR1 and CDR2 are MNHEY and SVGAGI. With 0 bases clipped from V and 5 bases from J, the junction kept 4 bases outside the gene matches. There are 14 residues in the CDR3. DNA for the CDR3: TGTGCCAGCAGTTACTCCTCAACAGGGGACGAGCAGTACTTC. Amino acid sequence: CASSYSSTGDEQYF.

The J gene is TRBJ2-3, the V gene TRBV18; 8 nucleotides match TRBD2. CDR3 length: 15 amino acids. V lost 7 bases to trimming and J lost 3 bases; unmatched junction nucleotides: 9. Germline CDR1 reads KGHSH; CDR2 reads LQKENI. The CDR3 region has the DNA TGTGCCAGCTTTTCAGGACTAGCAGGAACAGATACGCAGTATTTT. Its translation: CASFSGLAGTDTQYF.

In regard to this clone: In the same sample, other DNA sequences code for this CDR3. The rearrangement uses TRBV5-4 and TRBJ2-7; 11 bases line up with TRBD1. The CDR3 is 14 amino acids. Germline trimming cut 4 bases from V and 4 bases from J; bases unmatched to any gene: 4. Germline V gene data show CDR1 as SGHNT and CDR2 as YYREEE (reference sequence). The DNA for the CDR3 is TGTGCCAGCAGCCCCGGGACAGGGGGTTACGAGCAGTACTTC. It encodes CASSPGTGGYEQYF.

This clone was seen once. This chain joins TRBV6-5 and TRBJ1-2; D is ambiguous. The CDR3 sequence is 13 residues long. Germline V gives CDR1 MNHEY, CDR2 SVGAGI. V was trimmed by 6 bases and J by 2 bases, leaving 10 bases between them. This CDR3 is CASRTGRNYGYTF. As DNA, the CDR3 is TGTGCCAGCAGGACCGGGAGAAACTATGGCTACACCTTC.

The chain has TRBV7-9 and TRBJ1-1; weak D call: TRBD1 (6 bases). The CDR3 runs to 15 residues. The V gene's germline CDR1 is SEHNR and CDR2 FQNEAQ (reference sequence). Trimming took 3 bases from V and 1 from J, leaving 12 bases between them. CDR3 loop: CASSLATGSNTEAFF. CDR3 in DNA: TGTGCCAGCAGCTTGGCGACAGGTTCGAACACTGAAGCTTTCTTT.

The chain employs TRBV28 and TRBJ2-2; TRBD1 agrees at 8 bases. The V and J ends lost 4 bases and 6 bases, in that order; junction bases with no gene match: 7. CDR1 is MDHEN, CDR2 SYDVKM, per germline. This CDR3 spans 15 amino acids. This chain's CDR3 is CASSSGQGMAGELFF. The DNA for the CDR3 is TGTGCCAGCAGTTCCGGACAGGGCATGGCCGGGGAGCTGTTTTTT.

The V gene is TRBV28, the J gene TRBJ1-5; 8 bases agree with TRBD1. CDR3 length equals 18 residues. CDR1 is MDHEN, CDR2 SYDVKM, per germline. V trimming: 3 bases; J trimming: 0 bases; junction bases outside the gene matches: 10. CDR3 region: CASSLSQGGIYSNQPQHF. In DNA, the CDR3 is TGTGCCAGCAGTTTGTCACAGGGGGGGATATATAGCAATCAGCCCCAGCATTTT.

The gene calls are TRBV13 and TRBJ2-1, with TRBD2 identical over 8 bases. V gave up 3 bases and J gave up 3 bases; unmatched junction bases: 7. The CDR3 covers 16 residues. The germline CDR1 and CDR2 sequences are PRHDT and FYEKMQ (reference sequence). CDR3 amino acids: CASSFAGGPFYNEQFF. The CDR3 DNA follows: TGTGCCAGCAGCTTTGCGGGAGGTCCTTTCTACAATGAGCAGTTCTTC.